The sequence of this T cell receptor (beta chain) was determined in a study of graft-versus-host responses after intestinal transplantation. The study's findings and limits: With peak circulating GvH clone levels came an association with early post-transplant HvG declines. Recipient marrow harbored GvH clones, some of which surfaced first in ileum or blood.

Graft tissue processing released intraepithelial and lamina propria lymphocytes. As regards this clone: What it recognizes is unknown.

Trimming removed 7 bases from V and 5 bases from J, with 18 bases in between. There are 15 residues in the CDR3. The V gene's germline CDR1 is LNHDA and CDR2 SQIVND (reference sequence). TCRdb's copy holds only in-frame clones and misses some; the assay was immunoSEQ multiplex PCR. This table holds fewer than 8,500 clones, about 68% found once. The V call is TRBV19, the J call TRBJ1-5, with TRBD1 as a possible D gene (5 bases). Sequencing used ileum tissue, obtained 226 days after intestinal transplant. The receptor's source is a human patient who received an intestinal transplant, so some T cells may come from the graft donor. The CDR3 region has the DNA TGTGCCAGTAACGATTACGGGGGGTCCTATCAGCCCCAGCATTTT. Translating gives CASNDYGGSYQPQHF.